The sequence of this T cell receptor beta chain was determined in a study of T cells in Graves' hyperthyroidism and ophthalmopathy. The V gene's germline CDR1 is SNHLY and CDR2 FYNNEI. Trimming at V came to 11 bases and at J to 10 bases, leaving 11 bases not matched to a gene. There are 13 residues in the CDR3. Authors of the study amplified TCR beta CDR3 regions from RNA transcripts. TCR CDR3 regions were first amplified by RT-PCR with HTBI primers. TCRdb itself ran the multiplex PCR reads through MiXCR, one entry per CDR3 protein. The sample holds around 100,000 distinct CDR3 sequences, roughly 47% seen once.

The sample comprised blood. This TCR came from a man aged 40-55 years with Graves' hyperthyroidism. This chain joins TRBV2 and TRBJ1-6; the match to TRBD1 covers 7 bases. This CDR3 reads CACGDSVGSPLHF. The CDR3 region has the DNA TGTGCCTGCGGGGACAGTGTGGGGTCACCCCTCCACTTT.